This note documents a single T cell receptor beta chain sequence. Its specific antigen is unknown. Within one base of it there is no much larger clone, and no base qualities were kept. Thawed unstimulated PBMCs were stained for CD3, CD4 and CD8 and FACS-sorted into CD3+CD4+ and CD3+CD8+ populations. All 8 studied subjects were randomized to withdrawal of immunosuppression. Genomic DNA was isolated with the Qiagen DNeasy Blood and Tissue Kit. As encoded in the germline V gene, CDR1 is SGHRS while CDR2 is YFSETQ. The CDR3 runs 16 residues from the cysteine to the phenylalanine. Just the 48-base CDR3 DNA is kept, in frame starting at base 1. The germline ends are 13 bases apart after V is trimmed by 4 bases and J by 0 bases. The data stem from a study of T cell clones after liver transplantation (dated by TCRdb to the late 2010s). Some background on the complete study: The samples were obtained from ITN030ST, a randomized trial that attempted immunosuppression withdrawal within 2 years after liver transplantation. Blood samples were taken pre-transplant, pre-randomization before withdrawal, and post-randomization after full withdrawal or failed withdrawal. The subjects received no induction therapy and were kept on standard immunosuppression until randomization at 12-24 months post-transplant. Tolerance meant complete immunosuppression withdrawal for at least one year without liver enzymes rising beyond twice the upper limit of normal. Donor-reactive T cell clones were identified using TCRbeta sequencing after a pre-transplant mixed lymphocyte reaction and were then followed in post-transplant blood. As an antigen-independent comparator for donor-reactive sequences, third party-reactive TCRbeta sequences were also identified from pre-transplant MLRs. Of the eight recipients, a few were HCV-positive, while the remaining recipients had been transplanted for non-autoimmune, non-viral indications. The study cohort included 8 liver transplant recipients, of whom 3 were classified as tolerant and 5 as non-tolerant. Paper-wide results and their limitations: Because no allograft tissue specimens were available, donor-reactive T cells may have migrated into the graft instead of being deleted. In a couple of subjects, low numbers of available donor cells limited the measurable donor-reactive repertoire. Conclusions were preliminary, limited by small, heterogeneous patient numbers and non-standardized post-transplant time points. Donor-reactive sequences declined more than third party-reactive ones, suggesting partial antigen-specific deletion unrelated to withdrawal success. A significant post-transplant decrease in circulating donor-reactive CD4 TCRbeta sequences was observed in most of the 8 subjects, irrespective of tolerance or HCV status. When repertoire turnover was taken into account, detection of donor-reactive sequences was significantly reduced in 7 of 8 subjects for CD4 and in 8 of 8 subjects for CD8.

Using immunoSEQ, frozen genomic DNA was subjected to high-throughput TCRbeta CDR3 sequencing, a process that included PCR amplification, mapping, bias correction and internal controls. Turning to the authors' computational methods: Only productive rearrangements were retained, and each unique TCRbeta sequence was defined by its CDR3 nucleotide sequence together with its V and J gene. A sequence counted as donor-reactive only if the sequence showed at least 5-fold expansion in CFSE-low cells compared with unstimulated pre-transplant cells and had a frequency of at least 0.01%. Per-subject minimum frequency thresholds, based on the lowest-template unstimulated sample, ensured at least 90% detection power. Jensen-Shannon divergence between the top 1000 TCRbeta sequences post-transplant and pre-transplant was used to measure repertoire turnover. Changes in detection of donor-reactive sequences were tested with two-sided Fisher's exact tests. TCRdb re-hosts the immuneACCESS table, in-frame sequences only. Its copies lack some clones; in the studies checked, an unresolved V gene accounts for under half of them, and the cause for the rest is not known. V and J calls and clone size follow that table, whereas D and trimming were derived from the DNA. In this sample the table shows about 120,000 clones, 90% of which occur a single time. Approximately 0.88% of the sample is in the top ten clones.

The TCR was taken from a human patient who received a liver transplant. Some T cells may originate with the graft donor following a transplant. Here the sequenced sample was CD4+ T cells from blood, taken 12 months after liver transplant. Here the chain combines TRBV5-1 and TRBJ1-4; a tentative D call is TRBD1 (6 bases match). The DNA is TGCGCCAGCAGCCCGACAGGAGACGCAACTAATGAAAAACTGTTTTTT. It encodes CASSPTGDATNEKLFF. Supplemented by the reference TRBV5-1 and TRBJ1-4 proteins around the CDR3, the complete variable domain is KAGVTQTPRYLIKTRGQQVTLSCSPISGHRSVSWYQQTPGQGLQFLFEYFSETQRNKGNFPGRFSGRQFSNSRSEMNVSTLELGDSALYLCASSPTGDATNEKLFFGSGTQLSVL.